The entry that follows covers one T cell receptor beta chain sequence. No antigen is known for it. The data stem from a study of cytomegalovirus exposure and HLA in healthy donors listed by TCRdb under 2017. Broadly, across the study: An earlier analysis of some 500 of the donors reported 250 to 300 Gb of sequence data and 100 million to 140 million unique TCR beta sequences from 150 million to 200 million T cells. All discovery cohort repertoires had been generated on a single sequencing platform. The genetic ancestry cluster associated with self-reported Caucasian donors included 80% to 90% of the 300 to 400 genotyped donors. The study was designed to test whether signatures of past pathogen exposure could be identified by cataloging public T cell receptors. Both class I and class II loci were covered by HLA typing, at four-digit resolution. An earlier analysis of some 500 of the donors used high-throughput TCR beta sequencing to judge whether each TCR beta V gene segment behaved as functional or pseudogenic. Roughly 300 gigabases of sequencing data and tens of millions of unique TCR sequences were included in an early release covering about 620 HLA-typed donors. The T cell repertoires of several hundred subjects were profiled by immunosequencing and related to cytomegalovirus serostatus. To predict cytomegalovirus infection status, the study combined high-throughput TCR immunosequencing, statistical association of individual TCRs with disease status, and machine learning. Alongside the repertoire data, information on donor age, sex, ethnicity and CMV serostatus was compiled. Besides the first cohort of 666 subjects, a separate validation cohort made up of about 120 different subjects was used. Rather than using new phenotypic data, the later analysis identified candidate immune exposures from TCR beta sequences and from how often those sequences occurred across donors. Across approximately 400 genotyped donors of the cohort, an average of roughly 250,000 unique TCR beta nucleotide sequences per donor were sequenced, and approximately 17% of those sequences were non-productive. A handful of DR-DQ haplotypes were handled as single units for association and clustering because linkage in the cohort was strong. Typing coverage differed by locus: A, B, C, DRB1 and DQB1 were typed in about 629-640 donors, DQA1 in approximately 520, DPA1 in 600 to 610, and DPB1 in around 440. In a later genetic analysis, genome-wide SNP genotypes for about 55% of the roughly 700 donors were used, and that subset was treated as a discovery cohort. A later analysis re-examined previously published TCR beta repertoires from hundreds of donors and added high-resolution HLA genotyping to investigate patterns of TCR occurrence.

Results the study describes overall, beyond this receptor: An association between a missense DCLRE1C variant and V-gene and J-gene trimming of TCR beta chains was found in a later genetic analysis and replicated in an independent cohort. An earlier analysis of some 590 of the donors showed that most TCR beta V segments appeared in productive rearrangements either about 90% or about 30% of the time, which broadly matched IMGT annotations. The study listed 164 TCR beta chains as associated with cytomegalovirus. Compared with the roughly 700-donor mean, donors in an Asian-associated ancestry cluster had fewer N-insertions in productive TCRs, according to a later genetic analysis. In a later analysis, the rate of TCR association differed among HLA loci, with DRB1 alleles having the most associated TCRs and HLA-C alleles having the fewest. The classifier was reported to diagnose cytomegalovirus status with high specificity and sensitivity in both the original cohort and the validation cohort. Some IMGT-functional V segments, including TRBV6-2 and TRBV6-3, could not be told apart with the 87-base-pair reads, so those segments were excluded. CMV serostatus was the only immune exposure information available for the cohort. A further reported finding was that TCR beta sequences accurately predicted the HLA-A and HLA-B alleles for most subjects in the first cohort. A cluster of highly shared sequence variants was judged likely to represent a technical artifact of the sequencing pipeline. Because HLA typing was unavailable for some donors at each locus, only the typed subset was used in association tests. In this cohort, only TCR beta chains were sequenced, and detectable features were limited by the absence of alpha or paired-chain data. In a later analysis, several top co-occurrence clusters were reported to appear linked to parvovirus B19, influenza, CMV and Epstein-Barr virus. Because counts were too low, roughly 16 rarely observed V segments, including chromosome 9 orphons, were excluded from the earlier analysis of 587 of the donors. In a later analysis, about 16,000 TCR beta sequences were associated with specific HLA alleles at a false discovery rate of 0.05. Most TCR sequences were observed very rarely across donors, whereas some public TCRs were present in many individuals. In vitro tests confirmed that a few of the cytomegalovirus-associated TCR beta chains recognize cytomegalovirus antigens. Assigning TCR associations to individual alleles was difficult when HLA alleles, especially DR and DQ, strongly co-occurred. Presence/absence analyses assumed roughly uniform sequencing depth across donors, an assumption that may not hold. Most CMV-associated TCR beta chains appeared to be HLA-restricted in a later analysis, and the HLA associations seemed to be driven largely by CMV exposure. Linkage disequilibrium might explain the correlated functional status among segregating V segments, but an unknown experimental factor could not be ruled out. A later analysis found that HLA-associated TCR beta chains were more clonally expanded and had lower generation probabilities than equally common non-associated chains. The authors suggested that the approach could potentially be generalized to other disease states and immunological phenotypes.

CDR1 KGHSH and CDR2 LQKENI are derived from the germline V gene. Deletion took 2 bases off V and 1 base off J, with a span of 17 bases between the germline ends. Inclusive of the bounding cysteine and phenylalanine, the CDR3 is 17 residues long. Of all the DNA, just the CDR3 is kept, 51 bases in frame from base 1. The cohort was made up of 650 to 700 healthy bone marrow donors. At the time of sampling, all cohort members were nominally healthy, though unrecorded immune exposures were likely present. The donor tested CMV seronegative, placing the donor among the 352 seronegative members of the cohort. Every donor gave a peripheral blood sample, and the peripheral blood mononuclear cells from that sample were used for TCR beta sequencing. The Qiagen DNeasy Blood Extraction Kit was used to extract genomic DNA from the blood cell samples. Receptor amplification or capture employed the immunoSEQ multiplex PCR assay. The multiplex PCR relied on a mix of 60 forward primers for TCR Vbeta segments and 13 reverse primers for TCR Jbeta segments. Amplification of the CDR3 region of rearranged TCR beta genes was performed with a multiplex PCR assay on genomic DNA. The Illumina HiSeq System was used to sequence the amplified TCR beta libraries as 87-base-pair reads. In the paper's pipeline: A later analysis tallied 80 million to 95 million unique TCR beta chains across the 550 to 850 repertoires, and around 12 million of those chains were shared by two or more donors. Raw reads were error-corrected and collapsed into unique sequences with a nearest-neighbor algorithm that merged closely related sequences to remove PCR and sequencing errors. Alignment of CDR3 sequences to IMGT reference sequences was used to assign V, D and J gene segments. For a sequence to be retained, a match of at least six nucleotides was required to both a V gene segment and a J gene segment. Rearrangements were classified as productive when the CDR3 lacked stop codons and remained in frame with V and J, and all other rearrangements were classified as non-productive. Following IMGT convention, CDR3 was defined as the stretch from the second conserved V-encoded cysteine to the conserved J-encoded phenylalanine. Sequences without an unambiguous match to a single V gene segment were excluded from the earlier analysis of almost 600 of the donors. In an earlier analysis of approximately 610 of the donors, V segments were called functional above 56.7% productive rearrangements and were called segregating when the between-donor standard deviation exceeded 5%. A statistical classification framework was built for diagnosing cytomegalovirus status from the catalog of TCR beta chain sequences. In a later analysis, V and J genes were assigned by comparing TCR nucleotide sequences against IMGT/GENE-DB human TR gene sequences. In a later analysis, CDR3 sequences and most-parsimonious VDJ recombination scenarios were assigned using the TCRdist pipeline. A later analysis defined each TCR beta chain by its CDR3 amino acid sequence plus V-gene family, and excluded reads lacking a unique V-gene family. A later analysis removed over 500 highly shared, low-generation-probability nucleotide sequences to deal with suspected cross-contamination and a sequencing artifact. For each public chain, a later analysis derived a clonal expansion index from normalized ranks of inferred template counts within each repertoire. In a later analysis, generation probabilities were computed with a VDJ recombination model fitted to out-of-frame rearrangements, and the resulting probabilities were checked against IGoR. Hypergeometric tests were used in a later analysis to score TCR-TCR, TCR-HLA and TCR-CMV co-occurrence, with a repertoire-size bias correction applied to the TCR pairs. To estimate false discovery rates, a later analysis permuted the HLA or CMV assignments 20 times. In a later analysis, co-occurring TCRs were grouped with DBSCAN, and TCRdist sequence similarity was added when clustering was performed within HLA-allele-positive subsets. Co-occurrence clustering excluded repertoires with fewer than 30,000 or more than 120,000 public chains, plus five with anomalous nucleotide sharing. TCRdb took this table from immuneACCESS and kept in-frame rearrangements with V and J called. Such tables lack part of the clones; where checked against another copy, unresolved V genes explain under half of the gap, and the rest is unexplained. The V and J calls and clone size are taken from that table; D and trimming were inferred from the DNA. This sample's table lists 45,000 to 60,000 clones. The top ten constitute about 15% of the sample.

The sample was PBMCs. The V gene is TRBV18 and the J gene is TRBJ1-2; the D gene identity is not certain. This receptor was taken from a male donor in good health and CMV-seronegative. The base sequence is TGTGCCAGCTCACCAATCGGGGAGCTGAAAAGTAACTATGGCTACACCTTC. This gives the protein CASSPIGELKSNYGYTF.